Listed here are 25 T cell receptor beta chains from one sample, sequenced in a study of graft-versus-host responses after intestinal transplantation. The data were produced by immunoSEQ multiplex PCR, yet TCRdb's version contains in-frame clones alone and is incomplete. The table shows more than 70,000 clones, with 82% occurring only once. The antigens of these receptors remain unknown. This specimen was unstimulated CD4+ T cells sorted from spleen or lymph node cells, taken before intestinal transplant. All receptors derive from a human donor who received an intestinal transplant.

The V and J genes are TRBV5-4 and TRBJ1-2, with TRBD1 matching over 7 bases. The V gene end was trimmed by 4 bases and the J gene end by 8 bases; junction bases not matched to a gene: 8. The CDR3 covers 13 residues. CDR1 and CDR2 from the germline V gene are SGHNT and YYREEE (reference sequence). CDR3 residues: CASSLTTGAGYTF. The CDR3 DNA is TGTGCCAGCAGCCTCACCACAGGGGCGGGCTACACCTTC.

The CDR3 nucleotides read TGTGCCAGCAGATCACAGGGTTCCCACGAGCAGTACTTC. It specifies CASRSQGSHEQYF. The rearrangement uses TRBV2 and TRBJ2-7, with a weak D call TRBD1 (6 bases). Germline lookup yields CDR1 SNHLY and CDR2 FYNNEI. This CDR3 contains 13 residues. The germline V and J ends were trimmed by 6 bases and 5 bases, with 14 bases remaining between them. The full variable domain, rest sourced from reference TRBV2 and TRBJ2-7, is EPEVTQTPSHQVTQMGQEVILRCVPISNHLYFYWYRQILGQKVEFLVSFYNNEISEKSEIFDDQFSVERPDGSNFTLKIRSTKLEDSAMYFCASRSQGSHEQYFGPGTRLTVT.

The rearrangement joins TRBV2 to TRBJ2-3; perhaps TRBD1 as D (6 bases). Germline CDR1 and CDR2: SNHLY and FYNNEI. The V and J ends lost 6 bases and 1 base respectively, with 17 bases between them. The CDR3 is made up of 16 amino acids. CDR3 residues: CASRSFRDTRTDTQYF. The DNA of the CDR3 is TGTGCCAGCAGATCCTTCCGGGACACCCGCACAGATACGCAGTATTTT.

V gene TRBV7-2 combines with J gene TRBJ2-4; 12 bases match TRBD1. Germline CDR1 and CDR2: SGHTA and FQGNSA. The CDR3 totals 17 residues. The junction had 11 bases not matched to a gene; V was cut back by 5 bases and J by 6 bases. The CDR3 here is CASSPRRGQGAVNIQYF. For the CDR3, the DNA is TGTGCCAGCAGCCCTCGGCGGGGACAGGGGGCGGTAAACATTCAGTACTTC.

V usage is TRBV9 and J usage is TRBJ2-1; a possible D gene is TRBD1 (6 bases). V lost 4 bases and J lost 0, with 11 bases in between. Germline lookup yields CDR1 SGDLS and CDR2 YYNGEE. The CDR3 covers 15 residues. CDR3 loop: CASSFSGASYNEQFF. As DNA, the CDR3 is TGTGCCAGCAGCTTTTCAGGGGCCTCCTACAATGAGCAGTTCTTC. The full variable domain, completed using reference TRBV9 and TRBJ2-1, is DSGVTQTPKHLITATGQRVTLRCSPRSGDLSVYWYQQSLDQGLQFLIQYYNGEERAKGNILERFSAQQFPDLHSELNLSSLELGDSALYFCASSFSGASYNEQFFGPGTRLTVL.

The CDR3 DNA reads TGTGCCAGCAGCTTAAGAGCGGTACAGGGTCATCCATATAGCAATCAGCCCCAGCATTTT. Protein sequence: CASSLRAVQGHPYSNQPQHF. The chain uses TRBV5-4 and TRBJ1-5; TRBD1 is a possible D gene (6 bases). V was clipped by 2 bases and J by 0 bases, with 24 bases between them. Germline V gene sequence: CDR1 SGHNT, CDR2 YYREEE (reference sequence). This CDR3 contains 20 residues.

The chain couples TRBV28 to TRBJ2-1; maybe TRBD1 (5 bases). This CDR3 is built from 14 residues. The germline V and J ends were trimmed by 5 bases and 6 bases, with 14 bases remaining between them. Germline V gene lookup returns CDR1 MDHEN and CDR2 SYDVKM. The CDR3 sequence: CASSARTLSNEQFF. The CDR3 nucleotides read TGTGCCAGCAGTGCCAGGACACTGAGCAATGAGCAGTTCTTC.

The chain joins TRBV5-1 to TRBJ1-2; 11 bases match TRBD1. The CDR3 is 15 residues long. Germline CDR1 SGHRS, CDR2 YFSETQ. The ends lost 0 bases at V and 4 bases at J; junction bases unmatched: 2. CDR3 nucleotides: TGCGCCAGCAGCTTGGCGGACAGGGGGCTCTATGGCTACACCTTC. Protein: CASSLADRGLYGYTF. Looking up the rest from reference TRBV5-1 and TRBJ1-2 gives the full variable domain: KAGVTQTPRYLIKTRGQQVTLSCSPISGHRSVSWYQQTPGQGLQFLFEYFSETQRNKGNFPGRFSGRQFSNSRSEMNVSTLELGDSALYLCASSLADRGLYGYTFGSGTRLTVV.

This clone was observed once. The rearrangement links TRBV6-6 to TRBJ1-2; maybe TRBD1 (6 bases). V was cut by 2 bases and J by 7 bases, with 17 bases left in between. Germline V lookup: CDR1 MNHNY, CDR2 SVGAGI (reference sequence). CDR3 length: 15 amino acids. CDR3 amino acids: CASSYVGARRSGYTF. CDR3 sequence (DNA): TGTGCCAGCAGTTACGTGGGGGCGCGTCGTTCTGGCTACACCTTC.

The chain employs TRBV11-1 and TRBJ2-1; TRBD2 aligns across 11 bases. The germline V gene has CDR1 SGHAT and CDR2 FQDESV (reference sequence). J was trimmed by 2 bases and V by 1 base; bases with no gene match: 4. The CDR3 has 17 residues. The CDR3 loop reads CASSLGGLAETYNEQFF. The CDR3, as DNA: TGTGCCAGCAGCTTAGGGGGACTAGCGGAAACCTACAATGAGCAGTTCTTC.

The rearrangement uses TRBV4-1 and TRBJ1-2, with 8 bases that match TRBD1. The CDR3 covers 14 residues. Looked up from germline, CDR1 is MGHRA and CDR2 is YSYEKL. The junction had 5 bases not matched to a gene; V was cut back by 2 bases and J by 6 bases. CDR3 region: CASSQRTGRDGYTF. Here the CDR3 DNA reads TGCGCCAGCAGCCAACGGACAGGGAGGGATGGCTACACCTTC.

CDR3 in amino acids: CASSVAGGANNEQFF. As DNA, the CDR3 is TGTGCCAGCAGCGTAGCGGGGGGCGCAAACAATGAGCAGTTCTTC. The chain links TRBV9 to TRBJ2-1, with D possibly TRBD2 on 7 matching bases. Germline loops: CDR1 SGDLS, CDR2 YYNGEE. The CDR3 contains 15 residues. V gave up 0 bases and J gave up 5 bases, with 12 bases separating them.

This chain links TRBV9 with TRBJ2-5, with TRBD2 matching over 10 bases. The germline V gene encodes CDR1 SGDLS and CDR2 YYNGEE. The V and J ends lost 0 bases and 5 bases, in that order; junction bases with no gene match: 7. This CDR3 spans 16 amino acids. CDR3 bases: TGTGCCAGCAGCGTAGCAGCGGGAGGGCCGGGGGAGACCCAGTACTTC. As protein: CASSVAAGGPGETQYF.

This chain links TRBV30 with TRBJ1-2; 9 bases fit TRBD1. CDR3 length: 15 residues. V trimming: 3 bases; J trimming: 4 bases; junction bases outside the gene matches: 9. Germline CDR1 and CDR2: GTSNPN and SVGIG (reference sequence). The CDR3 is CAWSPRTGDGYGYTF. CDR3 bases: TGTGCCTGGAGCCCCAGGACAGGGGACGGCTATGGCTACACCTTC.

This rearrangement joins TRBV30 to TRBJ2-3, with 8 bases identical to TRBD2. Germline CDR1 and CDR2: GTSNPN and SVGIG (reference sequence). This CDR3 spans 13 amino acids. J lost 4 bases, V lost 5 bases, and 5 bases had no gene match. The CDR3 sequence is CAWALAGADTQYF. The CDR3 DNA follows: TGTGCCTGGGCCCTAGCGGGCGCAGATACGCAGTATTTT.

This chain joins TRBV5-1 and TRBJ2-3; D might be TRBD1 (6 bases). Per germline, CDR1 SGHRS and CDR2 YFSETQ. V dropped 1 base and J dropped 3 bases, with 18 bases sitting between them. The CDR3 sequence is 17 residues long. CDR3 region: CASSLPLRTDWTDTQYF. CDR3 DNA: TGCGCCAGCAGCTTGCCTCTTCGGACAGATTGGACAGATACGCAGTATTTT.

CDR3 sequence (DNA): TGTGCCAGCAGCTTGAATAGCGGTCTGTACCAAGAGACCCAGTACTTC. This translates into CASSLNSGLYQETQYF. The rearrangement joins TRBV5-6 to TRBJ2-5; a weak D match, TRBD2 (6 bases). Germline V gene sequence: CDR1 SGHDT, CDR2 YYEEEE. The CDR3 spans 16 residues. V lost 1 base and J lost 0, with 13 bases in between.

The V and J genes are TRBV28 and TRBJ2-3, with D uncertain. There are 13 residues in the CDR3. Germline lookup yields CDR1 MDHEN and CDR2 SYDVKM. Trimming pared 6 bases from V and 2 bases from J, leaving 9 bases between. DNA for the CDR3: TGTGCCAGCAGGTGGCAGGCCACAGATACGCAGTATTTT. As protein: CASRWQATDTQYF.

The chain joins TRBV7-3 to TRBJ2-3; D might be TRBD2 (5 bases). The CDR3 extends over 16 amino acids. CDR1 and CDR2 from the germline V gene are SGHTA and FQGTGA. The V and J ends lost 1 base and 0 bases respectively, with 11 bases between them. The DNA for the CDR3 is TGTGCCAGCAGCTTAATTGGCGGGTCGAGCACAGATACGCAGTATTTT. Translation gives CASSLIGGSSTDTQYF.

This clone has just one count. The V and J genes are TRBV19 and TRBJ2-1, with D perhaps TRBD2 (5 bases). Germline-derived CDR1 and CDR2 are LNHDA and SQIVND (reference sequence). There are 13 residues in the CDR3. The ends were cut back, 3 bases at V and 6 bases at J, with 9 bases in the middle. CDR3 in amino acids: CASSIREGNEQFF. CDR3 bases: TGTGCCAGTAGTATTCGCGAGGGCAATGAGCAGTTCTTC.

This clone was detected only a few times. The V and J genes are TRBV7-2 and TRBJ2-2; D is undetermined. Trimming cost V 5 bases and J 4 bases, with 14 bases left between them. Per germline, CDR1 SGHTA and CDR2 FQGNSA. The CDR3 runs 15 residues. In nucleotides, the CDR3 is TGTGCCAGCAGCGTTCTGGTAATGAGCACCGGGGAGCTGTTTTTT. Its protein is CASSVLVMSTGELFF. Complete variable domain (other parts from reference TRBV7-2 and TRBJ2-2): GAGVSQSPSNKVTEKGKDVELRCDPISGHTALYWYRQSLGQGLEFLIYFQGNSAPDKSGLPSDRFSAERTGGSVSTLTIQRTQQEDSAVYLCASSVLVMSTGELFFGEGSRLTVL.

The CDR3 DNA reads as TGTGCCAGTAGTATGAGAGCAGGTGGGGCCCTGAATCAGCCCCAGCATTTT. This gives the protein CASSMRAGGALNQPQHF. V gene TRBV19 combines with J gene TRBJ1-5, with D possibly being TRBD1 (5 bases). In germline, CDR1 is LNHDA, CDR2 SQIVND (reference sequence). Deletions cut 3 bases from V and 4 bases from J, with 19 bases between. The CDR3 runs 17 residues.

The J gene is TRBJ2-1, the V gene TRBV28; TRBD2 aligns across 14 bases. Trimming removed 2 bases from V and 8 bases from J; junction bases left unmatched: 8. Germline V lookup: CDR1 MDHEN, CDR2 SYDVKM. This CDR3 is built from 17 residues. The CDR3 region has the DNA TGTGCCAGCAGTTTACCTCCCGGGACTAGCGGGAGCGATGAGCAGTTCTTC. It is translated as CASSLPPGTSGSDEQFF. The complete variable domain, with remaining parts taken from reference TRBV28 and TRBJ2-1, reads DVKVTQSSRYLVKRTGEKVFLECVQDMDHENMFWYRQDPGLGLRLIYFSYDVKMKEKGDIPEGYSVSREKKERFSLILESASTNQTSMYLCASSLPPGTSGSDEQFFGPGTRLTVL.

The chain recombines TRBV5-1 with TRBJ2-3, with 8 bases lining up with TRBD2. Trimming took 5 bases from V and 4 from J; bases not matched to a gene: 6. Germline assignment: CDR1 SGHRS and CDR2 YFSETQ. The CDR3 extends over 14 amino acids. The CDR3 loop reads CASSPGGRADTQYF. CDR3 coding DNA: TGCGCCAGCAGTCCGGGGGGGAGGGCAGATACGCAGTATTTT.

This clone was found a few times. This rearrangement joins TRBV28 to TRBJ1-1; a weak D match, TRBD1 (5 bases). From germline, CDR1 is MDHEN and CDR2 SYDVKM. This CDR3 comprises 14 residues. Trimming pared 7 bases from V and 5 bases from J, leaving 17 bases between. In DNA, the CDR3 is TGTGCCAGCACCCCCTGGGCCCAGGGTACTGAAGCTTTCTTT. Translated, it gives CASTPWAQGTEAFF. Full variable domain (outside the CDR3, taken from reference TRBV28 and TRBJ1-1): DVKVTQSSRYLVKRTGEKVFLECVQDMDHENMFWYRQDPGLGLRLIYFSYDVKMKEKGDIPEGYSVSREKKERFSLILESASTNQTSMYLCASTPWAQGTEAFFGQGTRLTVV.